The T cell receptor beta chain described here comes from a study of T cells in Graves' hyperthyroidism and ophthalmopathy (dated by TCRdb to the late 2010s). Concerning the study at large: Peripheral blood was collected at initial diagnosis, before any treatment. For training and testing, the 95 to 100 patients in the discovery cohort were randomly divided in a 7:3 ratio. TCR Vbeta CDR3 sequencing of 120 to 150 peripheral blood samples (43 ophthalmopathy, roughly 72 hyperthyroidism and roughly 17 progressor patients) is reported in the paper. Prospective prediction of ophthalmopathy was tested in an independent validation cohort of 18 hyperthyroidism patients and some 17 patients who later progressed to ophthalmopathy. To identify distinguishing TCR V-J signatures, a discovery cohort of 90 to 100 patients was used, comprising 43 with Graves' ophthalmopathy and under 60 with stable Graves' hyperthyroidism. In addition, the study compared T-cell repertoires in thyroid tissue and in blood from 6 or 7 Graves' hyperthyroidism patients. Once sampling was done, hyperthyroidism patients were given methimazole at a starting dose of 30 mg daily, whereas ophthalmopathy patients were given high-dose intravenous methylprednisolone.

Here is what the overall study found, with its caveats: In validation, the model predicted progression to ophthalmopathy with approximately 69% sensitivity and roughly 75% specificity, a median of around 6.6 months before onset. Most expanded thyroid clonotypes (frequency above 0.001) were also found in blood, which suggests that blood repertoires may mirror thyroid immune responses. A model built on a 13 V-J signature distinguished ophthalmopathy from stable hyperthyroidism, reaching around 87% sensitivity and around 81% specificity in cross-validation and 80%/75% in testing. Sample size was not statistically predetermined, and blinding of investigators to group allocation was not performed.

Hyperthyroidism patients were newly diagnosed, had a disease duration of under 2 months, and were aged 18 to 65 years. Any patient with an uncontrolled infection, another autoimmune disease, pregnancy or lactation was excluded. Diagnoses were established on the basis of clinical symptoms, serum thyroxine and TRAb, thyroid ultrasound, and orbital computed tomography. Blood from progressor patients was collected at the time of first diagnosis with hyperthyroidism, before any ophthalmopathy symptoms had appeared. PBMCs were separated from roughly 9.3 ml of fresh peripheral blood using Ficoll-Paque density gradient centrifugation. Patients classed as progressors first received a Graves' hyperthyroidism diagnosis and then went on to develop ophthalmopathy during follow-up. Total RNA was extracted using Trizol reagent, and RNA quality was assessed on an Agilent 2100 Bioanalyzer. As regards this clonotype: Its antigen is still unknown. Per-base qualities were not stored, and no clone one base away is much larger.

The TCR beta CDR3 regions were amplified from the RNA transcripts. A first-round RT-PCR of the TCR CDR3 used the HTBI primer set with the Qiagen OneStep RT-PCR kit. Libraries were constructed in a second round of multiplex PCR, after which size selection and purification were performed. Paired-end sequencing of the libraries was performed with 100 bp reads on an Illumina HiSeq2000. Processing in the source paper ran as follows. SOAPnuke was used to process the raw data, with reads discarded if the reads contained adapters or uncalled bases, had a mean Phred below 15, or lacked an exact constant-primer or identifier match. High-quality paired reads were merged with COPE v1.2.5, and unique nucleotide sequences were defined as clonotypes. MiTCR v1.1 was used to align the clonotypes against IMGT TRBV, TRBD and TRBJ reference segments. The analysis was restricted to V-J combinations with a frequency above 0.0001, which together covered just over 99% of the repertoires. The TCS score was defined as F50 (clonal expansion) divided by E x V (chaos), with BLOSUM62-based TCRdist calculated between CDR3 peptides within each V-J. Welch's t-statistics and random forest reduced 450 to 600 V-J features to roughly 13, which were used in a naive Bayes classifier (R e1071). The raw public data were reprocessed by TCRdb itself: fastp quality trimming at Q25, MiXCR clonotype calling, in-frame beta chains only. CDR3 protein duplicates are merged, each entry listing the most common genes and DNA. The V and J calls were determined by TCRdb, not by the authors. The sample table lists 270,000 or so distinct CDR3 sequences, approximately 14% of them with a count of one. 30% to 35% of the sample goes to the ten largest clones.

The specimen sequenced was blood. This receptor was identified in a woman between 50 and 59 years old with Graves' hyperthyroidism that later progressed to Graves' ophthalmopathy.

In nucleotide form, the sequence is TGCGCCAGCAGCCGGGACAGGGTCACCTACGAGCAGTACTTC. Its coded protein is CASSRDRVTYEQYF. The chain uses TRBV4-1 and TRBJ2-7; 9 bases in the middle match TRBD1. Taken from cysteine to phenylalanine, the CDR3 has 14 residues. Only the CDR3 region is kept as DNA, spanning 42 bases read in frame from base 1. After removal of 4 bases from V and 2 bases from J, the junction retains 3 bases not matched to a gene. Reading the germline V gene gives CDR1 MGHRA and CDR2 YSYEKL.